This TCR beta chain comes out of a study of CD8+ T cells in alopecia areata. Germline V gene lookup returns CDR1 SEHNR and CDR2 FQNEAQ (reference sequence). Unmatched junction bases numbered 3, after V lost 3 bases and J lost 4 bases. The length of the CDR3 is 15 residues. As for treatment: oral pan-JAK inhibitor, 5-10 mg twice daily. RNA extraction was followed by reverse transcription into cDNA, which acted as the sequencing template. Sequenced by immunoSEQ multiplex PCR; TCRdb stores in-frame clones only, minus some. Of about 100,000 clones in the sample, about four fifths were seen once. The material sequenced was CD8+ T cells sorted from blood, taken at week 24, from a patient treated with tofacitinib. The chain is built from TRBV7-9 and TRBJ2-5, with TRBD2 matching over 12 bases. This TCR came from a human donor with alopecia areata. The CDR3 loop is CASSFGLAGLETQYF. The DNA for the CDR3 is TGTGCCAGCAGCTTTGGACTAGCGGGACTAGAGACCCAGTACTTC.